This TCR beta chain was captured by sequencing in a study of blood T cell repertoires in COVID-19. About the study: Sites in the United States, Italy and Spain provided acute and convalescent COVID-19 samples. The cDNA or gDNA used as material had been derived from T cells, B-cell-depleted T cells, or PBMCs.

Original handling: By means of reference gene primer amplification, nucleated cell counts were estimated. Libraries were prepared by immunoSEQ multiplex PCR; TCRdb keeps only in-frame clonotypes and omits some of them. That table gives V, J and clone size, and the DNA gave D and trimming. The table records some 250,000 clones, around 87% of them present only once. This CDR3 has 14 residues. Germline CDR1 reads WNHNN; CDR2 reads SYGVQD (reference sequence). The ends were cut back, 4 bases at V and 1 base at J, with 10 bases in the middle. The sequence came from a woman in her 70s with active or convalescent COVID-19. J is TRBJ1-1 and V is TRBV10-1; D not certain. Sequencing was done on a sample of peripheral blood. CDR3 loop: CASSGGLANTEAFF. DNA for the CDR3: TGCGCCAGCAGTGGCGGACTGGCGAACACTGAAGCTTTCTTT.